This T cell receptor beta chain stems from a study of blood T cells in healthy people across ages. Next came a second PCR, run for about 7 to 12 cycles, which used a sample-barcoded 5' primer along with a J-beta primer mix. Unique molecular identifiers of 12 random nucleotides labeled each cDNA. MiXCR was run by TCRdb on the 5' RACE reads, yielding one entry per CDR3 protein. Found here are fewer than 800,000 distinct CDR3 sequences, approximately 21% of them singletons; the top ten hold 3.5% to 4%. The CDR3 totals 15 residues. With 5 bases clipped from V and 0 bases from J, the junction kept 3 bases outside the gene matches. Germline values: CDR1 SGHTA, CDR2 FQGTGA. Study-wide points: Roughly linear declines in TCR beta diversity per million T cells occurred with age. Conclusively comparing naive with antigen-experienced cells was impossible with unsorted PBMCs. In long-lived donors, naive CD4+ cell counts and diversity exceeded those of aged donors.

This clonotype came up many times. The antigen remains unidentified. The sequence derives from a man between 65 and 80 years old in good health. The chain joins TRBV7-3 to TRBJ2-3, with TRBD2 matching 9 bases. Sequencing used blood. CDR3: CASSLGLASTDTQYF. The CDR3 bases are TGTGCCAGCAGCCTGGGACTAGCTAGCACAGATACGCAGTATTTT.